The rows below give T cell receptor beta chains drawn from one sample of a study of shared T cell receptors in the human thymus. Measured with immunoSEQ multiplex PCR; TCRdb has only the in-frame clones, and not every one. This sample has roughly 700,000 clones; approximately 90% occur once, and the top ten carry over 0.008%. This sample was shared with a second study, whose subject was human thymus T cells.

The sequencing sample was made of thymocytes. The receptors were sampled from a boy under two years old with a congenital heart defect. CDR3s include the opening cysteine and the closing phenylalanine or tryptophan. Each record gives: V gene, clone size, D gene, J gene, CDR3 DNA, CDR3 protein. D genes are given only for firm matches. The size entry is marked missing in some rows and otherwise reads once, few, many or a size class.

TRBV28	-	TRBD1	TRBJ1-1	TGTGCCAGCAGCCCCGGACAGGGCGAATGGACTGAAGCTTTCTTT	CASSPGQGEWTEAFF
TRBV12-5	-	TRBD2	TRBJ2-5	TGTGCTAGTGGTTTGTCGGGACTAGCGGGAGGAGGGCAAGAGACCCAGTACTTC	CASGLSGLAGGGQETQYF
TRBV9	-	-	TRBJ1-2	TGTGCCAGCAGCGTAGATCTGAGGGGGTCCTCTCCCTACTATGGCTACACCTTC	CASSVDLRGSSPYYGYTF
TRBV6-5	-	-	TRBJ2-7	TGTGCCAGCAGTTACAACGGGAGCCCCTACGAGCAGTACTTC	CASSYNGSPYEQYF
TRBV28	-	TRBD1	TRBJ1-4	TGTGCCAGCAGGTCCGGGACAGGGCCTAATGAAAAACTGTTTTTT	CASRSGTGPNEKLFF
TRBV29-1	-	-	TRBJ2-1	TGCAGCGTCGAAGCCATGGTCCAGTCTAGGGGGAGCTCCTACAATGAGCAGTTCTTC	CSVEAMVQSRGSSYNEQFF
TRBV7-6	-	-	TRBJ1-1	TGTGCCAGCAGCCAAGGGACAACTGAAGCTTTCTTT	CASSQGTTEAFF
TRBV19	few	TRBD1	TRBJ1-3	TGTGCCAGTAGTATTCGGACAGGGGATGGAAACACCATATATTTT	CASSIRTGDGNTIYF
TRBV5-1	-	-	TRBJ1-1	TGCGCCAGCACCCCCGGGGAGCCTCCTATGAACACTGAAGCTTTCTTT	CASTPGEPPMNTEAFF
TRBV4-3	-	TRBD2	TRBJ2-5	TGCGCCAGCAGCCCCCGCGCCTCCAAGCGGGAGATTCGAGAGACCCAGTACTTC	CASSPRASKREIRETQYF
TRBV10-3	-	TRBD2	TRBJ2-7	TGTGCCATCAGTGAGGGGCTAGCGGGAGGGCCCTACGAGCAGTACTTC	CAISEGLAGGPYEQYF
TRBV9	-	TRBD2	TRBJ2-1	TGTGCCAGCAGGTCGGCGGGAGGGGAGCAGTTCTTC	CASRSAGGEQFF
TRBV6-5	-	TRBD1	TRBJ1-2	TGTGCCAGCAGTTACAGGGGGCCGAACTATGGCTACACCTTC	CASSYRGPNYGYTF
TRBV6-1	-	-	TRBJ2-5	TGTGCCAGCAGTGATTTCTGGGACAAAAAAGAGACCCAGTACTTC	CASSDFWDKKETQYF
TRBV12-5	-	-	TRBJ2-3	TGTGCTATGGACCTGGGCAGGGGAGATGCAGATACGCAGTATTTT	CAMDLGRGDADTQYF
TRBV6-4	-	-	TRBJ1-2	TGTGCCAGCATCGGTCGCTACACCTTC	CASIGRYTF
TRBV2	-	TRBD2	TRBJ2-3	TGTGCCAGCAGCCCCACTAGCGGGAGGGGGCAAGGGACGCAGTATTTT	CASSPTSGRGQGTQYF
TRBV5-4	-	TRBD2	TRBJ2-7	TGTGCCAGCTCTTGGACTAGCGGGAATGTCTACGAGCAGTACTTC	CASSWTSGNVYEQYF
TRBV4-3	few	-	TRBJ1-4	TGCGCCAGCAGCCAAGATACGAGGTTGGGTGAAAAACTGTTTTTT	CASSQDTRLGEKLFF
TRBV13	-	-	TRBJ2-7	TGTGCCAGCAGCTTAGTAGTTGCAGGGGACCACGAGCAGTACTTC	CASSLVVAGDHEQYF
TRBV28	once	TRBD1	TRBJ2-6	TGTGCCAGCAGACTCCCGGGACAGGGGGCGCAGGGATCTGGGGCCAACGTCCTGACTTTC	CASRLPGQGAQGSGANVLTF
TRBV18	-	-	TRBJ2-7	TGTGCCAGCTCACCAAGGAGGCCCTCCTACGAGCAGTACTTC	CASSPRRPSYEQYF
TRBV7-9	-	TRBD2	TRBJ2-7	TGTGCCAGCAGCCCCGGGGGAACTAGCGGGTCCTCCTACGAGCAGTACTTC	CASSPGGTSGSSYEQYF
TRBV18	-	-	TRBJ1-5	TGTGCCAGCTCACCGCCACCCACTCCCCAGCATTTT	CASSPPPTPQHF
TRBV7-2	-	TRBD2	TRBJ2-1	TGTGCCAGCAGCCCTGGGACTAGCGGGAGCTATGAGCAGTTCTTC	CASSPGTSGSYEQFF
TRBV2	-	-	TRBJ2-7	TGTGCCAGCGGCGAGGACTCAGAGTACTTC	CASGEDSEYF